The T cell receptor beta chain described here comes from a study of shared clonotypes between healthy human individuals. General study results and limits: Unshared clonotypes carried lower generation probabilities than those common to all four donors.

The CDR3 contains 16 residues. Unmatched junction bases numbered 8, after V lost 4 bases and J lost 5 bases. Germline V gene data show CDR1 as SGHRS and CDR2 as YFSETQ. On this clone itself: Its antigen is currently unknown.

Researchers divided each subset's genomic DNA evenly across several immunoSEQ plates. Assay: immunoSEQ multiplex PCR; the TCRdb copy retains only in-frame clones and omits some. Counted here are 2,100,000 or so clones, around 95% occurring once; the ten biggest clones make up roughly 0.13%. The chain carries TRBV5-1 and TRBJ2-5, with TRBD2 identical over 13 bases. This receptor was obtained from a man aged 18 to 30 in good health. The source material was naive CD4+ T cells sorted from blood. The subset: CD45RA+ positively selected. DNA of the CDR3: TGCGCCAGCAGCGCGACTAGCGGGGGGCCAGGGGAGACCCAGTACTTC. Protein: CASSATSGGPGETQYF.